This TCR beta chain was sequenced for a study of glioma-infiltrating T cells. Whole-study results and caveats: Gliomas, especially low-grade, showed above-expected tissue-blood divergence; non-neoplastic patients showed below. Very few CDR3 sequences were shared between tissue and blood.

TCR alpha and beta CDR3 regions were amplified from RNA using iRepertoire nested multiplex PCR. Tissue mRNA or PBMC total RNA, about 85-400 ng, went into one-step reverse transcription and amplification. One entry per CDR3 protein, called by TCRdb with MiXCR from the multiplex PCR reads. Counted here are 150,000 or so distinct CDR3 sequences, roughly two fifths occurring once; the ten biggest clones make up more than 15%. Per the germline V gene, CDR1 is MNHEY and CDR2 is SVGEGT. The CDR3 runs 13 residues. Concerning this clonotype itself: No antigen is known for it. A read error may account for a junction end that differs from germline.

V gene TRBV6-2 or TRBV6-3 combines with J gene TRBJ1-1; 9 nucleotides align to TRBD1. The TCR comes from a human donor with low-grade glioma or glioblastoma, undergoing nonglioma brain surgery, or in good health (not recorded which). Sequenced sample: glioma tissue, nonneoplastic brain tissue, or PBMCs (not recorded which). CDR3 residues: CASSGQGYTGAFF. CDR3 DNA sequence: TGTGCCAGCAGCGGACAGGGGTACACTGGAGCTTTCTTT.